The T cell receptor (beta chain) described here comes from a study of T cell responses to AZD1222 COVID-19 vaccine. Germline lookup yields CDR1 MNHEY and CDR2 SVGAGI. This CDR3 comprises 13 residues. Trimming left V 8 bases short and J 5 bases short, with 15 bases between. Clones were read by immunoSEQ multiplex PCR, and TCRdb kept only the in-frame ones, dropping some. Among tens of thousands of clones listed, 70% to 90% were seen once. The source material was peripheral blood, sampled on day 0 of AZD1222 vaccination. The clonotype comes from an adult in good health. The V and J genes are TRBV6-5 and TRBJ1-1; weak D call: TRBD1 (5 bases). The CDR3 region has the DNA TGTGCCAGCGGATGGAATGGGGGTACTGAAGCTTTCTTT. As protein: CASGWNGGTEAFF.